These T cell receptor beta chains were read from a single sample in a study of a mutant IDH1 vaccine in newly diagnosed glioma. Libraries were prepared by immunoSEQ multiplex PCR; TCRdb keeps only in-frame clonotypes and omits some of them. The table shows roughly 41,000 clones, with 92% occurring only once. The specimen was PBMCs, collected from a glioma patient treated with radiotherapy, temozolomide or both. These receptors were obtained from a man between 18 and 29 years old with glioma. Each CDR3 is given with its conserved first and last residue. The D gene is left open where the match is weak. Size tells how often a clone was seen (once, few, many) or the class of an expanded clone, and some rows leave it out.

clone_size	v_call	d_call	j_call	cdr3_nt	cdr3_aa
.	TRBV25-1	TRBD1	TRBJ1-4	TGTGCCAGCACCCGCCCCACAGGGGGAAGTGAAAAACTGTTTTTT	CASTRPTGGSEKLFF
.	TRBV6-1	.	TRBJ1-4	TGTGCCAGCAGTGAAGAACCGGGCAGGGCACGGGAAAAACTGTTTTTT	CASSEEPGRAREKLFF
.	TRBV19	.	TRBJ2-6	TGTGCCAGTAGTATATCGGGTAGAACACAAACCAACTCTGGGGCCAACGTCCTGACTTTC	CASSISGRTQTNSGANVLTF
.	TRBV5-4	TRBD1	TRBJ1-1	TGTGCCAGCAGCTTGGACCACAGGGGGGGGTACGCTGAAGCTTTCTTT	CASSLDHRGGYAEAFF
.	TRBV4-1	TRBD1	TRBJ1-1	TGCGCCAGCAGCCAAGAACCCCAGACCTCGACAGGGAGTACTGAAGCTTTCTTT	CASSQEPQTSTGSTEAFF
.	TRBV7-6	TRBD1	TRBJ1-1	TGTGCCAGCAGCTTGGGCTTTGGGACAGGAATGAACACTGAAGCTTTCTTT	CASSLGFGTGMNTEAFF
.	TRBV28	TRBD2	TRBJ2-3	TGTGCCAGCAGTCCTGGACTAGCGTTAGATACGCAGTATTTT	CASSPGLALDTQYF
.	TRBV30	.	TRBJ2-7	TGTGCCTGGACCAAAGACAGCGGAACGACCTACGAGCAGTACTTC	CAWTKDSGTTYEQYF
.	TRBV7-9	TRBD2	TRBJ2-1	TGTGCCAGCTCCCCATCCGGGACTAGCGGGAGTGTAGCGCAGTTCTTC	CASSPSGTSGSVAQFF
.	TRBV6-5	TRBD1	TRBJ1-5	TGTGCCAGCAGTCGTGGGACAGGGGGGAACCAGCCCCAGCATTTT	CASSRGTGGNQPQHF
medium-sized	TRBV19	.	TRBJ2-1	TGTGCCAGCGGGAGTCCCTACAATGAGCAGTTCTTC	CASGSPYNEQFF
.	TRBV5-5	TRBD2	TRBJ2-3	TGTGCCAGCAGATCAGGACTAGCGGGAGGCTGGGCGCAGTATTTT	CASRSGLAGGWAQYF
.	TRBV19	.	TRBJ2-7	TGTGCCAGTAGTATAGGGGCCAGCTACGAGCAGTACTTC	CASSIGASYEQYF
.	TRBV28	TRBD2	TRBJ2-1	TGTGCCAGCAGTGGACTAGCGGGGGCCGGCTCCTACAATGAGCAGTTCTTC	CASSGLAGAGSYNEQFF
.	TRBV30	.	TRBJ1-3	TGTGCCTGCCCGGGGGGTCTTGGTGGAAACACCATATATTTT	CACPGGLGGNTIYF
.	TRBV15	.	TRBJ1-5	TGTGCCACGCGGATTAATCAGCCCCAGCATTTT	CATRINQPQHF
.	TRBV30	.	TRBJ1-1	TGTGCCTGGAGTGTATCCGAGAACACTGAAGCTTTCTTT	CAWSVSENTEAFF
.	TRBV19	.	TRBJ1-4	TGTGCCAGTAGTATAAGGGGGAGTTTGGAAAAACTGTTTTTT	CASSIRGSLEKLFF
few	TRBV30	.	TRBJ1-5	TGTGCCTGGAGTCCGGGAGGGATGCAGCCCCAGCATTTT	CAWSPGGMQPQHF
.	TRBV5-1	TRBD2	TRBJ2-7	TGCGCCAGCAGTCAGGTGACTAGCGGGGATAACTCCTACGAGCAGTACTTC	CASSQVTSGDNSYEQYF
.	TRBV5-1	.	TRBJ1-3	TGCGCCAGCAGCTTGAATCCGGGACGCGGAAACACCATATATTTT	CASSLNPGRGNTIYF
.	TRBV29-1	TRBD2	TRBJ2-3	TGCAGCGTTGACCTTAGCGGGAGGGCCTGGGATACGCAGTATTTT	CSVDLSGRAWDTQYF
.	TRBV2	.	TRBJ2-2	TGTGCCAGCAGGAGCCGACTAGTAGACACCGGGGAGCTGTTTTTT	CASRSRLVDTGELFF
.	TRBV29-1	TRBD2	TRBJ2-1	TGCAGCGTTGAAGTAGGGAGGGGAAGGATCTACAATGAGCAGTTCTTC	CSVEVGRGRIYNEQFF
.	TRBV9	TRBD2	TRBJ2-5	TGTGCCAGCAGCCTACTAGCGGGAGGAGAGACCCAGTACTTC	CASSLLAGGETQYF
.	TRBV4-2	TRBD1	TRBJ2-5	TGTGCCAGCAGCCAAGGGACAGGACAAGAGACCCAGTACTTC	CASSQGTGQETQYF
.	TRBV6-1	TRBD1	TRBJ1-2	TGTGCCAGCAGTCTAAACCGGGACAGTACTTATGGCTACACCTTC	CASSLNRDSTYGYTF
.	TRBV30	TRBD1	TRBJ1-3	TGTGCCTGGAGCGGACAGGGTGTGAATGGAAACACCATATATTTT	CAWSGQGVNGNTIYF
.	TRBV29-1	.	TRBJ2-3	TGCAGCGTTGAAGAGCCGACAGGATTCACAGATACGCAGTATTTT	CSVEEPTGFTDTQYF
.	TRBV2	.	TRBJ1-1	TGTGCCAGCAGTGCGTCGGGCAGGAACACTGAAGCTTTCTTT	CASSASGRNTEAFF
.	TRBV19	.	TRBJ2-5	TGTGCCAGTAGTATTACCGATGGAGAGACCCAGTACTTC	CASSITDGETQYF
few	TRBV4-1	TRBD2	TRBJ2-3	TGCGCCAGCAGCCAAGATGGCTCGGGCGGGAGGCCACTCGGGGATACGCAGTATTTT	CASSQDGSGGRPLGDTQYF
.	TRBV7-2	.	TRBJ2-3	TGTGCCAGCAGCTCCCAGGGTTCCGATACGCAGTATTTT	CASSSQGSDTQYF
.	TRBV19	.	TRBJ1-2	TGTGCCAGTAGTTGGGGGGCCACGTCAGATGGCTACACCTTC	CASSWGATSDGYTF
.	TRBV7-9	TRBD1	TRBJ2-4	TGTGCCAGCAGCTATCCAGGGGGCGAAAACATTCAGTACTTC	CASSYPGGENIQYF
.	TRBV5-6	.	TRBJ1-2	TGTGCCAGCAGCTTGGTGGGACAACCCTATGGCTACACCTTC	CASSLVGQPYGYTF
.	TRBV7-9	.	TRBJ1-2	TGTGCCAGCAGCCCTAGCCGGGGGCCCCCAAACTATGGCTACACCTTC	CASSPSRGPPNYGYTF
.	TRBV4-3	.	TRBJ1-4	TGCGCCAGCAGACACGATGCAACTAATGAAAAACTGTTTTTT	CASRHDATNEKLFF
few	TRBV9	TRBD1	TRBJ1-1	TGTGCCAGCAGCGTTTCGGCAGGGGGATACGCTGAAGCTTTCTTT	CASSVSAGGYAEAFF
.	TRBV11-2	.	TRBJ1-2	TGTGCCAGCAGCTCCCCAGACAGGCAGGGTGGCTACACCTTC	CASSSPDRQGGYTF
.	TRBV6-5	.	TRBJ1-2	TGTGCCAGCAGTTACATGGAGGGCTATGGCTACACCTTC	CASSYMEGYGYTF
.	TRBV7-2	.	TRBJ2-2	TGTGCCAGCAGCTCATGGGAGCAGGGGAACACCGGGGAGCTGTTTTTT	CASSSWEQGNTGELFF
.	TRBV5-4	TRBD1	TRBJ1-2	TGTGCCAGCAGCCCTAAACCGGGACAGGGTGGGAAATATGGCTACACCTTC	CASSPKPGQGGKYGYTF
once	TRBV27	TRBD1	TRBJ2-4	TGTGCCAGCAGTCCCAACCCGACAGGGGACATTCAGTACTTC	CASSPNPTGDIQYF
.	TRBV15	.	TRBJ1-2	TGTGCCACCAGCAGAGATCTAGGGAGTAACTATGGCTACACCTTC	CATSRDLGSNYGYTF
.	TRBV5-6	.	TRBJ1-4	TGTGCCAGCAGCTTCCGGGAGCCTAATGAAAAACTGTTTTTT	CASSFREPNEKLFF
.	TRBV6-6	TRBD2	TRBJ2-2	TGTGCCAGCAGGACCCTAGCGGGAGGGAACACCGGGGAGCTGTTTTTT	CASRTLAGGNTGELFF
.	TRBV30	.	TRBJ1-6	TGTGCCTGGAGTGGCCGGTCAGGGAATTCACCCCTCCACTTT	CAWSGRSGNSPLHF
.	TRBV7-2	.	TRBJ1-2	TGTGCCAGCAGCTTATCTGTGGGGCAGCCCTATGGCTACACCTTC	CASSLSVGQPYGYTF
.	TRBV7-9	TRBD1	TRBJ2-2	TGTGCCAGCAGCCCGGGACAGGGGAGCGCCGGGGAGCTGTTTTTT	CASSPGQGSAGELFF